What follows are 19 T cell receptor beta chains derived from one specimen sequenced in a study of technical replicates of blood from four donors. The assay was immunoSEQ multiplex PCR, and TCRdb's table has in-frame clones only and misses some. The sample records about 94,000 clones, 95% being singletons. The material sequenced was T cells isolated from PBMCs. These receptors all stem from a human donor in good health.

The chain is built from TRBV4-1 and TRBJ2-5; 15 nucleotides agree with TRBD2. Germline trimming cut 3 bases from V and 2 bases from J; bases unmatched to any gene: 10. There are 19 residues in the CDR3. Germline CDR1 reads MGHRA; CDR2 reads YSYEKL. CDR3 residues: CASSHPGLAGGPGQETQYF. DNA of the CDR3: TGCGCCAGCAGCCATCCCGGACTAGCGGGAGGGCCGGGACAAGAGACCCAGTACTTC.

The V call is TRBV9, the J call TRBJ2-3, with 11 bases fitting TRBD2. The CDR3 sequence is 16 residues long. CDR1 and CDR2 (germline): SGDLS, YYNGEE. V was pared by 3 bases and J by 3 bases, with 6 bases of the junction left unmatched. CDR3 bases: TGTGCCAGCAGCGCCACTAGCGGGGGTATAACAGATACGCAGTATTTT. It yields the protein CASSATSGGITDTQYF.

V gene TRBV6-5 combines with J gene TRBJ1-1; no clear D gene. The CDR3 spans 12 residues. The ends were cut back, 3 bases at V and 8 bases at J, with 10 bases in the middle. Germline assignment: CDR1 MNHEY and CDR2 SVGAGI. The CDR3 nucleotides read TGTGCCAGCAGTTATTCGAACCAGGAAGCTTTCTTT. Amino acid sequence: CASSYSNQEAFF.

This clone was recorded once. The chain is built from TRBV5-1 and TRBJ2-2, with unresolved D. Germline CDR1 reads SGHRS; CDR2 reads YFSETQ. Between the trimmed V and J ends, which lost 3 bases and 2 bases, there was a span of 20 bases. The CDR3 covers 18 residues. CDR3 protein: CASSSTDTFSLNTGELFF. The CDR3 nucleotides are TGCGCCAGCAGCTCTACAGATACCTTTTCCCTAAACACCGGGGAGCTGTTTTTT.

This clone has only a few counts. The chain has TRBV5-1 and TRBJ2-3; D unresolved. Germline V gene data show CDR1 as SGHRS and CDR2 as YFSETQ. The germline V and J ends were trimmed by 0 bases and 1 base, with 12 bases remaining between them. The CDR3 consists of 16 residues. CDR3 coding DNA: TGCGCCAGCAGCTTGGTGCCAGGCTCCGGCACAGATACGCAGTATTTT. Amino acids: CASSLVPGSGTDTQYF. Full variable domain (missing parts from reference TRBV5-1 and TRBJ2-3): KAGVTQTPRYLIKTRGQQVTLSCSPISGHRSVSWYQQTPGQGLQFLFEYFSETQRNKGNFPGRFSGRQFSNSRSEMNVSTLELGDSALYLCASSLVPGSGTDTQYFGPGTRLTVL.

The chain uses TRBV5-1 and TRBJ1-6, with D hard to call. The germline gives CDR1 SGHRS, CDR2 YFSETQ. V was clipped by 0 bases and J by 7 bases, with 17 bases between them. The CDR3 is 17 residues long. The DNA of the CDR3 is TGCGCCAGCAGCTTGGCCAGTGGGAGGGTGGGGAATTCACCCCTCCACTTT. This codes for CASSLASGRVGNSPLHF.

The gene calls are TRBV9 and TRBJ1-5; D is ambiguous. The germline V and J ends were trimmed by 4 bases and 3 bases, with 14 bases remaining between them. The CDR3 extends over 15 amino acids. Germline V gives CDR1 SGDLS, CDR2 YYNGEE. The CDR3 bases are TGTGCCAGCAGCCCCCACCCGGGAAACAATCAGCCCCAGCATTTT. Translating gives CASSPHPGNNQPQHF.

The chain joins TRBV27 to TRBJ2-7, with 10 bases that match TRBD1. CDR3 length: 19 amino acids. J lost 6 bases, V lost 2 bases, and 19 bases had no gene match. Germline loops: CDR1 MNHEY, CDR2 SMNVEV (reference sequence). CDR3 protein: CASSLSGTGAGKAGLEQYF. CDR3 nucleotides: TGTGCCAGCAGTTTAAGCGGGACAGGGGCCGGAAAGGCTGGGCTCGAGCAGTACTTC.

The rearrangement uses TRBV28 and TRBJ1-1, with 8 bases aligning to TRBD1. CDR3 length: 14 amino acids. The trim removed 5 bases at V and 1 base at J, leaving 3 bases unmatched. The germline V gene has CDR1 MDHEN and CDR2 SYDVKM. CDR3 sequence: CASSQGAWNTEAFF. Here the CDR3 DNA reads TGTGCCAGCAGTCAGGGGGCCTGGAACACTGAAGCTTTCTTT.

Points on this clone: The junction does not match germline at one end; this may be a read error. The rearrangement links TRBV19 to TRBJ1-1; 9 bases agree with TRBD1. This CDR3 contains 13 residues. Germline lookup yields CDR1 LNHDA and CDR2 SQIVND (reference sequence). Here the CDR3 reads CASSFGQGPLVYF. DNA for the CDR3: TGTGCCAGTAGTTTTGGACAGGGGCCCCTTGTCTACTTT. The whole variable domain, remainder taken from reference TRBV19 and TRBJ1-1, is DGGITQSPKYLFRKEGQNVTLSCEQNLNHDAMYWYRQDPGQGLRLIYYSQIVNDFQKGDIAEGYSVSREKKESFPLTVTSAQKNPTAFYLCASSFGQGPLVYFGQGTRLTVV.

The chain employs TRBV19 and TRBJ1-1; weak D call: TRBD1 (5 bases). The CDR3 runs 13 residues. Germline V lookup: CDR1 LNHDA, CDR2 SQIVND (reference sequence). V shed 3 bases and J shed 5 bases, with 10 bases lying between them. In DNA form, the CDR3 reads TGTGCCAGTAGTATGAGCAGGGCTACTGAAGCTTTCTTT. Protein sequence: CASSMSRATEAFF.

The chain is built from TRBV6-6 and TRBJ2-2, with a tentative D call TRBD2 (6 bases). Germline assignment: CDR1 MNHNY and CDR2 SVGAGI (reference sequence). The CDR3 is 16 amino acids. V was trimmed by 0 bases and J by 4 bases, leaving 12 bases between them. As DNA, the CDR3 is TGTGCCAGCAGTTACTCCCTGGGGGGACCCACCGGGGAGCTGTTTTTT. Protein: CASSYSLGGPTGELFF.

The V call is TRBV7-6, the J call TRBJ2-7, with D perhaps matching TRBD1 (6 bases). Germline CDR1 reads SGHVS; CDR2 reads FNYEAQ. The CDR3 is 13 amino acids. V was clipped by 4 bases and J by 0 bases, with 7 bases between them. In DNA form, the CDR3 reads TGTGCCAGCAGCTCGACAGGCTCCTACGAGCAGTACTTC. It is translated as CASSSTGSYEQYF. The complete variable domain, with remaining parts taken from reference TRBV7-6 and TRBJ2-7, reads GAGVSQSPRYKVTKRGQDVALRCDPISGHVSLYWYRQALGQGPEFLTYFNYEAQQDKSGLPNDRFSAERPEGSISTLTIQRTEQRDSAMYRCASSSTGSYEQYFGPGTRLTVT.

The rearrangement joins TRBV6-1 to TRBJ1-2; D not certain. Trimming pared 4 bases from V and 1 base from J, leaving 7 bases between. CDR1 and CDR2 (germline): MNHNS, SASEGT. CDR3 length equals 13 residues. The CDR3 region has the DNA TGTGCCAGCAGTGTGGGCAGTAACTATGGCTACACCTTC. Translation: CASSVGSNYGYTF.

The CDR3 coding sequence is TGTGCCAGCAGCTCCGGAAGGGGCACTGAAGCTTTCTTT. Translation: CASSSGRGTEAFF. The genes are TRBV7-8 and TRBJ1-1, with a weak D call TRBD1 (5 bases). V lost 4 bases and J 4 bases, leaving 10 bases between the germline ends. Germline lookup yields CDR1 SGHVS and CDR2 FQNEAQ. CDR3 length: 13 amino acids.

The chain has TRBV6-1 and TRBJ1-2; 7 nucleotides match TRBD1. The CDR3 runs to 15 residues. V lost 7 bases to trimming and J lost 2 bases; unmatched junction nucleotides: 10. Germline V gene lookup returns CDR1 MNHNS and CDR2 SASEGT. The CDR3 loop reads CASILKGAQNYGYTF. Here the CDR3 DNA reads TGTGCCAGCATCCTGAAGGGGGCGCAGAACTATGGCTACACCTTC.

J is TRBJ2-7 and V is TRBV18; D may be TRBD1 (6 bases). V lost 5 bases, J lost 6 bases, and 14 bases lay in between. This CDR3 region has 13 residues. Germline-derived CDR1 and CDR2 are KGHSH and LQKENI. The CDR3 region has the DNA TGTGCCAGCTCATTACAGGACAGTCGCGAGCAGTACTTC. Amino acids: CASSLQDSREQYF.

The genes are TRBV14 and TRBJ2-3; 7 nucleotides line up with TRBD2. The ends lost 0 bases at V and 2 bases at J; junction bases unmatched: 5. Germline CDR1 and CDR2: SGHDN and FVKESK. There are 16 residues in the CDR3. The CDR3 DNA is TGTGCCAGCAGCCAAGACGGCGGGACTATCACAGATACGCAGTATTTT. It translates to CASSQDGGTITDTQYF.

A few counts support this clone. V gene TRBV7-8 combines with J gene TRBJ1-2; 9 bases fit TRBD1. V was clipped by 5 bases and J by 4 bases; unmatched bases: 8. This CDR3 comprises 15 residues. CDR1 is SGHVS, CDR2 FQNEAQ, per germline. The CDR3 spells CASSLRTDRGYGYTF. CDR3 DNA sequence: TGTGCCAGCAGCCTACGAACGGACAGGGGCTATGGCTACACCTTC.